This T cell receptor beta chain emerged from a study of breast tumors, draining lymph nodes, adjacent tissues. This clonotype was observed at least ten times. The antigen is not known. General study points: That most tumor T cells come from lymph nodes remained unproven. Compared with lymph nodes, tumors were less diverse; compared with nontumor tissue, more.

Losses at the gene ends were 5 bases for V and 6 bases for J; bases not matched to a gene: 6. This CDR3 spans 15 amino acids. CDR1 is SGHTA and CDR2 is FQGNSA in the germline V gene. TCRdb processed the multiplex PCR reads anew with MiXCR; each CDR3 protein has one entry. Here the sample spans 200,000 to 250,000 distinct CDR3 sequences, less than 40% being singletons. Samples came from axillary lymph nodes draining the breast cancer. The TCR was taken from a female donor with breast cancer. Some clones in this sample may be carry-over from other donors' samples. The specimen was axillary lymph node tissue. This sequence joins TRBV7-2 and TRBJ2-2; 10 bases are a match to TRBD1. The chain's CDR3 is CASSVGQGVAGELFF. The CDR3 DNA reads as TGTGCCAGCAGCGTCGGACAGGGGGTTGCCGGGGAGCTGTTTTTT.